A single sample gave rise to the 20 T cell receptor beta chains below, sequenced in a study of blood T cell repertoires in COVID-19 (dated by TCRdb to about 2020). Library preparation employed the immunoSEQ multiplex PCR assay. The table was pulled from immuneACCESS by TCRdb, which kept in-frame rearrangements only. Such tables lose some clones; where checked, under half of the loss comes from unresolved V genes, and the rest has no known cause. The sample yields some 340,000 clones; about 90% were counted once. Jointly, the top ten make up approximately 5% of the sample. Specimen: PBMCs or T cells enriched from blood (not recorded which). The receptors come from a woman in her twenties or thirties who had recovered from COVID-19.

The V and J genes are TRBV6-6 and TRBJ1-1, with TRBD1 matching over 7 bases. CDR1 is MNHNY, CDR2 SVGAGI, per germline (reference sequence). The CDR3 sequence is 12 residues long. Trimming took 5 bases from V and 8 from J; bases not matched to a gene: 5. The CDR3 coding sequence is TGTGCCAGCAGTAACGACAGGGTGGAAGCTTTCTTT. Its translation: CASSNDRVEAFF.

The chain employs TRBV10-3 and TRBJ2-3, with 11 nucleotides matching TRBD2. J gave up 3 bases and V 10 bases, and 3 bases lay outside the gene matches. The CDR3 is 13 residues long. CDR1 ENHRY and CDR2 SYGVKD come from the germline V gene. CDR3 protein: CATSSGGTDTQYF. The CDR3 nucleotides read TGTGCCACCTCTAGCGGGGGGACAGATACGCAGTATTTT.

This clone was seen once. The V and J genes are TRBV7-9 and TRBJ1-5; 9 bases agree with TRBD1. V dropped 5 bases and J dropped 3; count of bases not matched to a gene: 5. CDR3 size: 15 residues. Germline V gene data show CDR1 as SEHNR and CDR2 as FQNEAQ (reference sequence). CDR3 sequence: CASSPQGADNQPQHF. CDR3 in DNA: TGTGCCAGCAGCCCACAGGGGGCTGACAATCAGCCCCAGCATTTT.

The rearrangement joins TRBV7-2 to TRBJ1-2; D remains ambiguous. V lost 3 bases to trimming and J lost 8 bases, with 10 bases between them. CDR3 size: 12 residues. Looked up from germline, CDR1 is SGHTA and CDR2 is FQGNSA. The CDR3 nucleotides read TGTGCCAGCAGCTTCATCGGGGAGGGCTACACCTTC. This codes for CASSFIGEGYTF.

The chain combines TRBV11-2 with TRBJ1-6, with 9 bases aligning to TRBD1. J lost 9 bases, V lost 5 bases, and 5 bases had no gene match. Germline lookup yields CDR1 SGHAT and CDR2 FQNNGV. This CDR3 spans 14 amino acids. CDR3 amino acids: CASSRGTGISPLHF. The CDR3 nucleotides read TGTGCCAGCAGCCGCGGGACAGGGATTTCACCCCTCCACTTT.

The genes are TRBV19 and TRBJ1-2; D is ambiguous. Trimming cost V 3 bases and J 3 bases, with 8 bases left between them. The CDR3 contains 13 residues. Germline V gene sequence: CDR1 LNHDA, CDR2 SQIVND (reference sequence). CDR3 DNA sequence: TGTGCCAGTAGTATGGGTGCGGACTATGGCTACACCTTC. Protein: CASSMGADYGYTF. Complete variable domain (other parts from reference TRBV19 and TRBJ1-2): DGGITQSPKYLFRKEGQNVTLSCEQNLNHDAMYWYRQDPGQGLRLIYYSQIVNDFQKGDIAEGYSVSREKKESFPLTVTSAQKNPTAFYLCASSMGADYGYTFGSGTRLTVV.

A single count supports this clone. The same CDR3 can be traced to other DNA sequences in this sample. The chain links TRBV5-1 to TRBJ1-1; D gene ambiguous. The V end lost 1 base, the J end lost 0 bases, and 4 bases lay between the germline ends. CDR3 length equals 13 residues. Per germline, CDR1 SGHRS and CDR2 YFSETQ. The CDR3 DNA follows: TGCGCCAGCAGCTTGCAGATGAACACTGAAGCTTTCTTT. It yields the protein CASSLQMNTEAFF.

This chain links TRBV2 with TRBJ2-1; TRBD2 matches at 8 bases. The V gene end was trimmed by 6 bases and the J gene end by 12 bases; junction bases not matched to a gene: 4. This CDR3 is 11 amino acids long. Germline V lookup: CDR1 SNHLY, CDR2 FYNNEI. The CDR3 reads CASSVAGGQFF. The CDR3 coding sequence is TGTGCCAGCAGCGTCGCGGGAGGGCAGTTCTTC.

The chain combines TRBV28 with TRBJ1-2; D remains unclear. Germline V gene sequence: CDR1 MDHEN, CDR2 SYDVKM. Trimming took off 10 bases at V and 8 bases at J, with 17 bases between the two ends. This CDR3 has 12 amino acids. CDR3 residues: CATHDGLEGYTF. The CDR3 region has the DNA TGTGCCACCCACGATGGGTTGGAGGGCTACACCTTC.

The chain employs TRBV27 and TRBJ1-5; a possible D gene is TRBD1 (5 bases). The CDR3 has 16 residues. CDR1 and CDR2 (germline): MNHEY, SMNVEV (reference sequence). Trimming left V 5 bases short and J 4 bases short, with 18 bases between. This CDR3 reads CASSPMSRDFNQPQHF. For the CDR3, the DNA is TGTGCCAGCAGTCCAATGTCCCGGGACTTTAATCAGCCCCAGCATTTT.

This chain uses TRBV4-2 with TRBJ2-3, with D hard to call. This CDR3 has 14 amino acids. V lost 2 bases and J 4 bases, leaving 10 bases between the germline ends. The germline CDR1 and CDR2 sequences are LGHNA and YNFKEQ. CDR3 region: CASSQSLPPDTQYF. CDR3 bases: TGTGCCAGCAGCCAATCTCTTCCCCCAGATACGCAGTATTTT.

The rearrangement links TRBV28 to TRBJ1-5, with unresolved D. The CDR3 is made up of 15 amino acids. Germline V gene lookup returns CDR1 MDHEN and CDR2 SYDVKM. Trimming took off 2 bases at V and 4 bases at J, with 12 bases between the two ends. The CDR3 DNA reads as TGTGCCAGCAGTTTACTGATAGGAGCGAATCAGCCCCAGCATTTT. It is translated as CASSLLIGANQPQHF.

V is TRBV11-2 and J is TRBJ1-1; no clear D gene. Germline CDR1 is SGHAT and CDR2 is FQNNGV. This CDR3 region has 15 residues. Trimming took 0 bases from V and 6 from J, leaving 14 bases between them. This CDR3 reads CASSLEGGTLAEAFF. CDR3 sequence (DNA): TGTGCCAGCAGCTTAGAGGGAGGCACCCTTGCTGAAGCTTTCTTT.

This clone showed up just once. The rearrangement links TRBV11-2 to TRBJ1-6; 8 nucleotides align to TRBD1. V shed 5 bases, J shed 7 bases, and the junction held 7 bases outside the gene matches. Germline V CDR1 and CDR2: SGHAT, FQNNGV. The CDR3 consists of 15 residues. CDR3 protein: CASSPPGQGNSPLHF. In DNA, the CDR3 is TGTGCCAGCAGCCCGCCCGGACAGGGAAATTCACCCCTCCACTTT.

This chain connects TRBV4-3 to TRBJ1-5; D possibly corresponds to TRBD1 (5 bases). Between the trimmed V and J ends, which lost 1 base and 6 bases, there was a span of 10 bases. The CDR3 extends over 14 amino acids. CDR1 and CDR2 (germline): LGHNA, YSLEER. The CDR3 DNA reads TGCGCCAGCAGCCAAGGCTTGGGACTTCAGCCCCAGCATTTT. Its protein product is CASSQGLGLQPQHF.

The chain combines TRBV9 with TRBJ2-4; D is unclear. Between the trimmed V and J ends, which lost 0 bases and 7 bases, there was a span of 11 bases. Germline values: CDR1 SGDLS, CDR2 YYNGEE. CDR3 size: 14 residues. The CDR3 bases are TGTGCCAGCAGCGTAGGAGGTATAGGTAACATTCAGTACTTC. Encoded protein: CASSVGGIGNIQYF.

The rearrangement joins TRBV28 to TRBJ1-2; D unresolved. Germline CDR1 and CDR2: MDHEN and SYDVKM. CDR3 size: 12 residues. The ends were cut back, 8 bases at V and 3 bases at J, with 10 bases in the middle. The CDR3, as DNA: TGTGCCAGCGCGGGCAGCTACTATGGCTACACCTTC. This codes for CASAGSYYGYTF.

This rearrangement joins TRBV27 to TRBJ2-7; possible D gene TRBD1, 6 bases. This CDR3 contains 16 residues. The germline V and J ends were trimmed by 0 bases and 4 bases, with 16 bases remaining between them. CDR1 and CDR2 (germline): MNHEY, SMNVEV (reference sequence). The CDR3 protein is CASSLSMGTKFYEQYF. In nucleotides, the CDR3 is TGTGCCAGCAGTTTATCCATGGGGACAAAATTTTACGAGCAGTACTTC.

The chain recombines TRBV28 with TRBJ2-5, with a tentative D call TRBD1 (5 bases). The CDR3 is 18 residues long. The V gene lost 6 bases and the J gene lost 4 bases, with 27 bases spanning the gap. The germline V gene encodes CDR1 MDHEN and CDR2 SYDVKM. In DNA form, the CDR3 reads TGTGCCAGCAGAATTCGTCCCCGTGCAGGGCGAAGGGGAGAGACCCAGTACTTC. Residues: CASRIRPRAGRRGETQYF.

CDR3 nucleotide sequence: TGTGCCACCAGCAAGCGACCACTAGCGGGGGGCCTCAACACCGGGGAGCTGTTTTTT. Translated, it gives CATSKRPLAGGLNTGELFF. The chain carries TRBV15 and TRBJ2-2; TRBD2 agrees at 12 bases. Germline values: CDR1 LNHNV, CDR2 YYDKDF (reference sequence). V was clipped by 4 bases and J by 2 bases; unmatched bases: 11. The CDR3 length is 19 residues.